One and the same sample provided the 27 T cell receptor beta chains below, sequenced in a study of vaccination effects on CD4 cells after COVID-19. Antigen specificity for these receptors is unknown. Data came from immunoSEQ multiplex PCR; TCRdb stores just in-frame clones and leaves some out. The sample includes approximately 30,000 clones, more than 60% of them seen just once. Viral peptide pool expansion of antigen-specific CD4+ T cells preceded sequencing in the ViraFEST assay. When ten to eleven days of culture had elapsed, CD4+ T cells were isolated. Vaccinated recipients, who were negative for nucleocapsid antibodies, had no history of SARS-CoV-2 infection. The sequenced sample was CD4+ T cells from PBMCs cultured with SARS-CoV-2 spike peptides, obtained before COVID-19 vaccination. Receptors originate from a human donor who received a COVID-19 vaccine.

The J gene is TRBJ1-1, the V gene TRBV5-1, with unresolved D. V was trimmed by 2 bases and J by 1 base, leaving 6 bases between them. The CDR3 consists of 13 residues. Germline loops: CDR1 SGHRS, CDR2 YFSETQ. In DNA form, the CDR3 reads TGCGCCAGCAGCTTTGGGGAGAACACTGAAGCTTTCTTT. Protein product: CASSFGENTEAFF.

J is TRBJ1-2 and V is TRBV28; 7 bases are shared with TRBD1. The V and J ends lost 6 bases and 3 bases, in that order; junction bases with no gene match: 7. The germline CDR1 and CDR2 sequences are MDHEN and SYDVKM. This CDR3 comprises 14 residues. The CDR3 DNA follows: TGTGCCAGCAGCCCCGCCGGGACAGACTATGGCTACACCTTC. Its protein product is CASSPAGTDYGYTF.

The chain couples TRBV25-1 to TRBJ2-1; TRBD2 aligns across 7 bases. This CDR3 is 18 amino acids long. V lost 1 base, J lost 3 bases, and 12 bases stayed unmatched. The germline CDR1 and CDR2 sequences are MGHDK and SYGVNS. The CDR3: CASSESGGGRGFYNEQFF. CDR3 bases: TGTGCCAGCAGTGAATCGGGGGGAGGGAGGGGTTTCTACAATGAGCAGTTCTTC. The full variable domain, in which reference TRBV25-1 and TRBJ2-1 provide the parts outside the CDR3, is EADIYQTPRYLVIGTGKKITLECSQTMGHDKMYWYQQDPGMELHLIHYSYGVNSTEKGDLSSESTVSRIRTEHFPLTLESARPSHTSQYLCASSESGGGRGFYNEQFFGPGTRLTVL.

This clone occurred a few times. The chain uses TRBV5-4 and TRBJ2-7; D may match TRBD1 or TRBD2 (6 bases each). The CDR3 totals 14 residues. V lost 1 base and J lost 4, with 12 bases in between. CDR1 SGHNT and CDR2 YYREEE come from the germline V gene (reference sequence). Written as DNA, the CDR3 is TGTGCCAGCAGCTTGTCCCAGGGGAGGTACGAGCAGTACTTC. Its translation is CASSLSQGRYEQYF.

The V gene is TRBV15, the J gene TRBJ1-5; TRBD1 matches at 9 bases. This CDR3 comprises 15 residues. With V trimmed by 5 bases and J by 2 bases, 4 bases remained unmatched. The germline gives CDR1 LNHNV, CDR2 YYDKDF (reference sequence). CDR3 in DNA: TGTGCCACCAGCCGGGACAGGGCGGGCAATCAGCCCCAGCATTTT. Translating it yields CATSRDRAGNQPQHF.

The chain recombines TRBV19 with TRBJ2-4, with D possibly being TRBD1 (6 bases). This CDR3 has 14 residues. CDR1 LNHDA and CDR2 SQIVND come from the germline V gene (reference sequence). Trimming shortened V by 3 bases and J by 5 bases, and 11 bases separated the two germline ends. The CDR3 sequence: CASSIGAGENIQYF. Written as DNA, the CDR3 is TGTGCCAGTAGTATCGGGGCAGGGGAAAACATTCAGTACTTC.

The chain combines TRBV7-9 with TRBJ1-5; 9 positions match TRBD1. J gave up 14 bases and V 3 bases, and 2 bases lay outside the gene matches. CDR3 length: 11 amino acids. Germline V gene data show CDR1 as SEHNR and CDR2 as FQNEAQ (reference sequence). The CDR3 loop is CASSLGQGKHF. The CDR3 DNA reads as TGTGCCAGCAGCTTGGGACAGGGAAAGCATTTT.

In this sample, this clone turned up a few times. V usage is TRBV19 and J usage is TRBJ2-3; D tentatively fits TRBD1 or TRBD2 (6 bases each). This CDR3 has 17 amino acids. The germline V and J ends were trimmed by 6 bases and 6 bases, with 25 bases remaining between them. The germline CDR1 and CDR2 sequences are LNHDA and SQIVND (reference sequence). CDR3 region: CASSSGGARGGTDTQYF. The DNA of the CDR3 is TGTGCCAGTAGCTCTGGCGGGGCCAGAGGGGGAACGGATACGCAGTATTTT. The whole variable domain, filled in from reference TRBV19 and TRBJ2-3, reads DGGITQSPKYLFRKEGQNVTLSCEQNLNHDAMYWYRQDPGQGLRLIYYSQIVNDFQKGDIAEGYSVSREKKESFPLTVTSAQKNPTAFYLCASSSGGARGGTDTQYFGPGTRLTVL.

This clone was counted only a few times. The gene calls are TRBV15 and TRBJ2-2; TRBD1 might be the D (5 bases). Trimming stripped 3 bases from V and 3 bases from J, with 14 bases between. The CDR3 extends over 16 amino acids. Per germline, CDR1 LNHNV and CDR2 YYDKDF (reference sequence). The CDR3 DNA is TGTGCCACCAGCAGGGCCGGAGCAGGGCACACCGGGGAGCTGTTTTTT. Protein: CATSRAGAGHTGELFF.

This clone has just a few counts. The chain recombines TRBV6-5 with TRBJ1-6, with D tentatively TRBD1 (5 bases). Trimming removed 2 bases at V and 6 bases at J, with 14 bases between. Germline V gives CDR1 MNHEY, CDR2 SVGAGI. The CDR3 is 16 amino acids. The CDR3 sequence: CASSYMSGVGNSPLHF. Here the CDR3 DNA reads TGTGCCAGCAGTTACATGTCGGGGGTTGGTAATTCACCCCTCCACTTT.

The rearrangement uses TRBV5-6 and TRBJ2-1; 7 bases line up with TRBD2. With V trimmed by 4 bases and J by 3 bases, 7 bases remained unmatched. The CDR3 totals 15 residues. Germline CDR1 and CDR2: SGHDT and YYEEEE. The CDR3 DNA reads TGTGCCAGCAGCGTGGAGCGGGGAAGCTACAATGAGCAGTTCTTC. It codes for CASSVERGSYNEQFF.

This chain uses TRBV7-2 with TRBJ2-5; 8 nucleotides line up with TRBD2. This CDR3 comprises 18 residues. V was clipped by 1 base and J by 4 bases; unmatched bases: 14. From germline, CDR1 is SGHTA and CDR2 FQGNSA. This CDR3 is CASSLVASGGRWRETQYF. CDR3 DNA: TGTGCCAGCAGCTTAGTGGCGTCGGGGGGGCGGTGGAGAGAGACCCAGTACTTC.

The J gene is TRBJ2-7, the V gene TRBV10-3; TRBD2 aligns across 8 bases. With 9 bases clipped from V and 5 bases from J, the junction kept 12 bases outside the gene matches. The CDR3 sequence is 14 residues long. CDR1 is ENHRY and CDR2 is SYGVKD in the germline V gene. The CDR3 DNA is TGTGCCATAGGGCCCGGGACTAGGATCCACGAGCAGTACTTC. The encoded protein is CAIGPGTRIHEQYF.

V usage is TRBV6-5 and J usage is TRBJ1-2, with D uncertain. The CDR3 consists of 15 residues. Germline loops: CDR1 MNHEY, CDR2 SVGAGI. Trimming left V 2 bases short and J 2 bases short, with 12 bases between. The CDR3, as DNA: TGTGCCAGCAGTTACCCACACATGGGGAACTATGGCTACACCTTC. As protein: CASSYPHMGNYGYTF.

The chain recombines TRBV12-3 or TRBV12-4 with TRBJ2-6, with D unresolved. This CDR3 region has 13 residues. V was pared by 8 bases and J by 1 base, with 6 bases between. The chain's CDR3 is CASGWSGANVLTF. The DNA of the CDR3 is TGTGCCAGCGGGTGGTCTGGGGCCAACGTCCTGACTTTC.

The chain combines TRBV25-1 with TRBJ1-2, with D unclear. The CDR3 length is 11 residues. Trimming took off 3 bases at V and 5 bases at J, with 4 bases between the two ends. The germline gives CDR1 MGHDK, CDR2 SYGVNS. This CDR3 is CASSEAYGYTF. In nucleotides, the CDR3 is TGTGCCAGCAGTGAGGCGTATGGCTACACCTTC.

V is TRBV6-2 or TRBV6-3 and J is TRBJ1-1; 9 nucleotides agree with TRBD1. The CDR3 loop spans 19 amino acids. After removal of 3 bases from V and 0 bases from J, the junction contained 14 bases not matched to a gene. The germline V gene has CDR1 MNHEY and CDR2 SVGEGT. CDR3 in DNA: TGTGCCAGCAGTTATGCCCGCCGGACAGGGGTGATGGTGAACACTGAAGCTTTCTTT. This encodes CASSYARRTGVMVNTEAFF.

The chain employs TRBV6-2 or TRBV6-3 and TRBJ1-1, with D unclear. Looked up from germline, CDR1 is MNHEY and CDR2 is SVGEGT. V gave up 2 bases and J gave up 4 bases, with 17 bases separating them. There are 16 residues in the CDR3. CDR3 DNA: TGTGCCAGCAGTTACAGTATAGCCCCCCAGAGCACTGAAGCTTTCTTT. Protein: CASSYSIAPQSTEAFF.

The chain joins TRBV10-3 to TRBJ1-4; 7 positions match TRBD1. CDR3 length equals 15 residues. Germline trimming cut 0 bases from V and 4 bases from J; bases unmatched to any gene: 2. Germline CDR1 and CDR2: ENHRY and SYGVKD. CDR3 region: CAISESGTVNEKLFF. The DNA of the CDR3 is TGTGCCATCAGTGAGTCGGGGACAGTTAATGAAAAACTGTTTTTT.

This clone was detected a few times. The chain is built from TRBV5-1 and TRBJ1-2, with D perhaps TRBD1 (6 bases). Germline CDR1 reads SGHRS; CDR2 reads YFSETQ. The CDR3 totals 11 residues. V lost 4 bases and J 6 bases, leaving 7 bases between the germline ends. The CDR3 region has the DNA TGCGCCAGCAGCCCAGGGGATGGCTACACCTTC. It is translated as CASSPGDGYTF.

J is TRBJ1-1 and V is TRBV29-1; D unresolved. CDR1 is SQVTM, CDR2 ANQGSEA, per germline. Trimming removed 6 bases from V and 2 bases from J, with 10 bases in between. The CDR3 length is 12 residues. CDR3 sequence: CSVLGLNTEAFF. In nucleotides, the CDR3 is TGCAGCGTCCTGGGGTTAAACACTGAAGCTTTCTTT.

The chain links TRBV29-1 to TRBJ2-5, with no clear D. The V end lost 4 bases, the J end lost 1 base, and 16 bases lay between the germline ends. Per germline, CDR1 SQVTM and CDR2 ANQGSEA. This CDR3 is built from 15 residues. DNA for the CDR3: TGCAGCGTTGTGCTCCAACTTGGAATCCAAGAGACCCAGTACTTC. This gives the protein CSVVLQLGIQETQYF.

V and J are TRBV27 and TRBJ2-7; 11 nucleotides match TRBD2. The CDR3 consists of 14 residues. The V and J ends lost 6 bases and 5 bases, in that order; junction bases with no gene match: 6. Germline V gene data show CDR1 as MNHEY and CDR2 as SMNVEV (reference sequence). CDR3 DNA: TGTGCCAGCAGCCGAACTAGCGGGAGACACGAGCAGTACTTC. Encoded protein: CASSRTSGRHEQYF.

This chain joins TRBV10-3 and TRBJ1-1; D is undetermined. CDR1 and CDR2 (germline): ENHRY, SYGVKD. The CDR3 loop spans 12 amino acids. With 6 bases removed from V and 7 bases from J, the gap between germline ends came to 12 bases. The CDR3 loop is CAIRSAIREAFF. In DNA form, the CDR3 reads TGTGCCATCAGATCCGCGATTCGTGAAGCTTTCTTT.

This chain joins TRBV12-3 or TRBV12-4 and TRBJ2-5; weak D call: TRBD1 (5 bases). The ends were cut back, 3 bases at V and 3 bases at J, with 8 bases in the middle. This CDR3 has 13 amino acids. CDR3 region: CASSFQGKETQYF. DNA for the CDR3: TGTGCCAGCAGTTTCCAGGGTAAAGAGACCCAGTACTTC.

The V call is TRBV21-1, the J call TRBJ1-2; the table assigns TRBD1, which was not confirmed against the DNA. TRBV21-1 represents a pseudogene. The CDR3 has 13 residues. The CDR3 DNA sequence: TGTGCCAGCAGCAAACACAGTTACTATGGCTACACCTTC. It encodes CASSKHSYYGYTF.

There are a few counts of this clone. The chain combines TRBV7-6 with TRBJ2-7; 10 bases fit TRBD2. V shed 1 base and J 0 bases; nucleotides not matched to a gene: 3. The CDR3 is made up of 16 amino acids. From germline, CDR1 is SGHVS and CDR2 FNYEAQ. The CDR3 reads CASSLGSGRVSYEQYF. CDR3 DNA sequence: TGTGCCAGCAGCTTAGGGAGCGGGAGGGTCTCCTACGAGCAGTACTTC.